The 10 T cell receptor beta chains below all came from one sample that was sequenced in a study of blood T cells in healthy people across ages. Alongside a J-beta primer mix, a sample-barcoded 5' primer served in a second PCR lasting roughly 7 to 11 cycles. A single record per CDR3 protein comes from TCRdb applying MiXCR to the 5' RACE reads. The repertoire consists of 1.6 million or so distinct CDR3 sequences, with roughly 32% occurring once and the leading ten covering about 11%. The source material was blood. These receptor sequences come from a woman aged 25-40 years in good health.

This clonotype was seen repeatedly, ten times or more. The chain combines TRBV20-1 with TRBJ1-1; D is undetermined. Trimming cost V 3 bases and J 0 bases, with 14 bases left between them. Germline CDR1 is DFQATT and CDR2 is SNEGSKA (reference sequence). CDR3 length equals 15 residues. The CDR3 sequence is CSASPEYLMNTEAFF. DNA of the CDR3: TGCAGTGCTAGCCCAGAATATCTAATGAACACTGAAGCTTTCTTT.

Only one count was recorded for this clonotype. The V call is TRBV6-1, the J call TRBJ2-3; 8 nucleotides line up with TRBD2. The junction had 11 bases not matched to a gene; V was cut back by 5 bases and J by 4 bases. The CDR3 is 16 residues long. Looked up from germline, CDR1 is MNHNS and CDR2 is SASEGT. This CDR3 reads CASSTHGGRKADTQYF. The CDR3 region has the DNA TGTGCCAGCAGTACCCACGGCGGGAGGAAGGCAGATACGCAGTATTTT.

Written as DNA, the CDR3 is TGTGCCACCGCCCAAGACGGGAATTACGAGCAGTACTTC. The encoded protein is CATAQDGNYEQYF. The V and J genes are TRBV10-3 and TRBJ2-7; TRBD2 is a possible D gene (5 bases). V was clipped by 10 bases and J by 4 bases, with 17 bases between them. Germline V lookup: CDR1 ENHRY, CDR2 SYGVKD. The CDR3 is 13 residues long.

This clonotype was seen at least ten times. One junction end disagrees with the germline gene, perhaps due to a read error. The rearrangement joins TRBV5-1 to TRBJ2-7, with TRBD1 matching over 7 bases. The CDR3 spans 13 residues. Per the germline V gene, CDR1 is SGHRS and CDR2 is YFSETQ. Here the CDR3 DNA reads TGTGCCAGCAGCCCCGGGACAGTCTACGAGCAGTACTTC. This sequence encodes CASSPGTVYEQYF.

V gene TRBV7-9 combines with J gene TRBJ2-2; D is uncertain. V was shortened by 10 bases and J by 7 bases, with 7 bases between the two germline ends. This CDR3 is 10 amino acids long. The V gene's germline CDR1 is SEHNR and CDR2 FQNEAQ (reference sequence). The CDR3 loop reads CATGRGELFF. CDR3 nucleotides: TGTGCCACCGGTCGCGGGGAGCTGTTTTTT.

As regards this clonotype: Given a much more abundant clone one base away, this may be a read error. The chain has TRBV29-1 and TRBJ2-1; unclear D gene. V lost 6 bases and J lost 5, with 20 bases in between. Germline V gene lookup returns CDR1 SQVTM and CDR2 ANQGSEA. The CDR3 runs 15 residues. This chain's CDR3 is CSVLRPEVRNNEQFF. The CDR3 bases are TGCAGCGTCCTGCGGCCGGAAGTGAGGAACAATGAGCAGTTCTTC.

The V gene is TRBV20-1, the J gene TRBJ1-2; D unresolved. The V end lost 2 bases, the J end lost 1 base, and 8 bases lay between the germline ends. The CDR3 is 13 amino acids. CDR1 DFQATT and CDR2 SNEGSKA come from the germline V gene (reference sequence). CDR3 nucleotides: TGCAGTGCTAGACAGGAGCGTAACTATGGCTACACCTTC. Protein sequence: CSARQERNYGYTF.

In the case of this clonotype: The junction does not match germline at one end; this may be a read error. The chain carries TRBV12-3 or TRBV12-4 and TRBJ2-5; D uncertain. CDR3 length: 12 residues. The DNA for the CDR3 is TGTGCCAGCAGTCGACTGCAAGGGACCCAGTACTTC. Protein: CASSRLQGTQYF.

Worth noting for this clonotype: Its ends do not fully match the called genes, so a read error is possible. The chain is built from TRBV6-5 and TRBJ2-1; TRBD1 or TRBD2 may be the D gene (5 bases each). CDR1 is MNHEY and CDR2 is SVGAGI in the germline V gene. This CDR3 spans 17 amino acids. The CDR3 sequence: CAGSYKGRSFAGNEQFF. For the CDR3, the DNA is TGTGCCGGCAGTTACAAGGGACGCTCTTTTGCGGGCAATGAGCAGTTCTTC.

This chain links TRBV6-1 with TRBJ2-5; possibly TRBD1 for D (7 bases). This CDR3 contains 13 residues. Trimming took off 4 bases at V and 11 bases at J, with 17 bases between the two ends. CDR1 MNHNS and CDR2 SASEGT come from the germline V gene. CDR3 DNA: TGTGCCAGCAGTGTCCCAGGGGGGAATGAGCAGTACTTC. This codes for CASSVPGGNEQYF.